This TCR beta chain was retrieved from a study of blood T cell repertoires in COVID-19. Across the whole study: PBMCs, B-cell-depleted T cells, or T cells provided the cDNA or gDNA that made up the material.

Germline values: CDR1 LGHNA, CDR2 YNFKEQ. The CDR3 is 17 residues long. Deletions cut 0 bases from V and 0 bases from J, with 12 bases between. Original handling: From reference gene primer amplification, estimates of nucleated cell counts were derived. Measured with immunoSEQ multiplex PCR; TCRdb has only the in-frame clones, and not every one. The DNA was the basis for D and trimming; V, J and clone size are from that table. The table has approximately 180,000 clones, 88% seen once. This sequence joins TRBV4-2 and TRBJ2-1; the D gene is possibly TRBD2 (7 bases). Material: peripheral blood. This sequence originates from a human donor in a cohort sampled during active COVID-19. Here the CDR3 reads CASSQESGTRSYNEQFF. The CDR3 DNA reads as TGTGCCAGCAGCCAAGAGAGCGGGACACGCTCCTACAATGAGCAGTTCTTC.